The following is a T cell receptor (beta chain) sequence with its context. The sample originates from a study of early T cells in non-severe SARS-CoV-2 infection. CDR3 length: 13 residues. Looked up from germline, CDR1 is LGHNA and CDR2 is YSLEER. The V end lost 1 base, the J end lost 11 bases, and 13 bases lay between the germline ends. TCRdb reprocessed the 5' RACE reads via MiXCR and lists one record per CDR3 protein. The sample shows approximately 46,000 distinct CDR3 sequences, under 30% of them seen only once. V is TRBV4-3 and J is TRBJ2-3; no firm D call. The source material was whole blood, sampled at baseline. The clonotype originates from an adult who was a healthcare worker with PCR-confirmed SARS-CoV-2 infection or an uninfected control (not recorded which). This chain's CDR3 is CASSQGGTLGQYF. CDR3 bases: TGCGCCAGCAGCCAAGGTGGAACGCTCGGGCAGTATTTT.